A single T cell receptor (beta chain) is shown here with its context. Its antigen is unknown. This sample was taken from a study of T cells in localized non-small cell lung cancer. Study-level points and caveats: There were a median roughly 60 of the top 100 tumor clones appearing in adjacent lung. Heterogeneity cannot be ruled out, as sequencing used one tumor region only. Uninvolved adjacent lung showed the highest T cell clonality, exceeding tumor. With higher T cell density in blood came longer overall survival.

The CDR3 is 13 amino acids. From germline, CDR1 is MDHEN and CDR2 SYDVKM. Between the trimmed V and J ends, which lost 7 bases and 6 bases, there was a span of 12 bases. The method was immunoSEQ multiplex PCR; TCRdb's version includes in-frame clones alone and lacks a portion of them. The data show 20,000 to 25,000 clones, with approximately 88% seen just once and more than 20% held by the top ten. Here the sequenced sample was peripheral blood, taken before any cancer treatment. This rearrangement joins TRBV28 to TRBJ1-4; possible D gene TRBD1, 5 bases. This sequence originates from a man aged 35 to 69 with stage I squamous cell lung carcinoma. The CDR3 protein is CASKVGLDEKLFF. The CDR3 bases are TGTGCCAGCAAGGTGGGGCTGGATGAAAAACTGTTTTTT.